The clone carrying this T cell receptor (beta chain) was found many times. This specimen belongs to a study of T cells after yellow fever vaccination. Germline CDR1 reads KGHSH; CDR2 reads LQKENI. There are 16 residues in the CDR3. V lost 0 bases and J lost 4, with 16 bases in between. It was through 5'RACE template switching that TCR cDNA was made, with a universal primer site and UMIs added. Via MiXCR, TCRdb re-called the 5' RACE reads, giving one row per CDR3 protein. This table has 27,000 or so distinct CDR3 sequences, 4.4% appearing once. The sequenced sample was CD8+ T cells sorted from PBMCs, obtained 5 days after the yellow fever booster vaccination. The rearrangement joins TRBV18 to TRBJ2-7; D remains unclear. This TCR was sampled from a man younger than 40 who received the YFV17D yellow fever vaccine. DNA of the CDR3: TGTGCCAGCTCACCACCGCCCATGGGTGTGGTATACGAGCAGTACTTC. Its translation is CASSPPPMGVVYEQYF.